This is a list of T cell receptor beta chains from one sample in a study of T cells after yellow fever vaccination. TCRdb analysed the 5' RACE reads with MiXCR anew, one entry per CDR3 protein. The table shows 25,000 to 35,000 distinct CDR3 sequences, with 4.4% occurring only once. Sequencing was performed on CD8+ T cells sorted from PBMCs, taken 5 days after the yellow fever booster vaccination. These receptors came from a man under 40 who received the YFV17D yellow fever vaccine. Both conserved end residues are part of each CDR3. D genes are given only for firm matches. Clone size is shown for a subset of rows, as once, few, many or a class of expanded clone.

v_call: TRBV16
j_call: TRBJ2-1
clone_size: many
d_call: TRBD2
cdr3_nt: TGTGCCAGCAGCCAATCGTCCGGGACTAGCGGGAGTATATTC
cdr3_aa: CASSQSSGTSGSIF

v_call: TRBV19
j_call: TRBJ1-1
clone_size: many
d_call: NA
cdr3_nt: TGTGCCAGTAGGAACGGTGGGGCCACTGAAGCTTTCTTT
cdr3_aa: CASRNGGATEAFF

v_call: TRBV29-1
j_call: TRBJ2-1
clone_size: many
d_call: NA
cdr3_nt: TGCAGCGTTGATTGGAGAGCGAGGGATGTTGAGCAGTTCTTC
cdr3_aa: CSVDWRARDVEQFF

v_call: TRBV10-3
j_call: TRBJ2-7
clone_size: many
d_call: TRBD2
cdr3_nt: TGTGCCATCAGAGAGACTAGCGGGAGTCCCGAGCAGTACTTC
cdr3_aa: CAIRETSGSPEQYF

v_call: TRBV5-4
j_call: TRBJ2-4
clone_size: many
d_call: TRBD1
cdr3_nt: TGTGCCAGCAGCACACTTTCGGACAGGGAGGTTCAGTACTTC
cdr3_aa: CASSTLSDREVQYF

v_call: TRBV10-2
j_call: TRBJ2-7
clone_size: many
d_call: TRBD2
cdr3_nt: TGCGCCACGGGGGAGGGCCCCGGCGAGCAGTACTTC
cdr3_aa: CATGEGPGEQYF

v_call: TRBV11-3
j_call: TRBJ2-5
clone_size: NA
d_call: NA
cdr3_nt: TGTGCCAGCAGCTTTAGGGGATCGGAGACCCAGTACTTC
cdr3_aa: CASSFRGSETQYF

v_call: TRBV12-5
j_call: TRBJ1-1
clone_size: many
d_call: NA
cdr3_nt: TGTGCTAGTGGTTGGGACACTGAAGCTTTCTTT
cdr3_aa: CASGWDTEAFF

v_call: TRBV21-1
j_call: TRBJ2-5
clone_size: many
d_call: NA
cdr3_nt: TGTGCCAGCAGCAAAGGAAAACCGGGACTAGCGGGACAAGAGACCCAGTACTTC
cdr3_aa: CASSKGKPGLAGQETQYF

v_call: TRBV5-5
j_call: TRBJ2-1
clone_size: many
d_call: TRBD2
cdr3_nt: TGTGCCAGCAGCCGGGGACTAGCGGGAGTGAATGAGCAGTTCTTC
cdr3_aa: CASSRGLAGVNEQFF

v_call: TRBV28
j_call: TRBJ1-6
clone_size: NA
d_call: NA
cdr3_nt: TGTGCCAGCAGTTTTTATCGGGCGAGGGATTCACCCCTCCACTTT
cdr3_aa: CASSFYRARDSPLHF

v_call: TRBV12-3/TRBV12-4
j_call: TRBJ2-5
clone_size: many
d_call: NA
cdr3_nt: TGTGCCAGCAGTTCCATGGCGGTCGGTGAATTTCAAGAGACCCAGTACTTC
cdr3_aa: CASSSMAVGEFQETQYF

v_call: TRBV12-3/TRBV12-4
j_call: TRBJ2-7
clone_size: many
d_call: TRBD1
cdr3_nt: TGTGCCAGCAGTTTATCGTTTGGGACAGGGGCCTACGAGCAGTACTTC
cdr3_aa: CASSLSFGTGAYEQYF

v_call: TRBV12-3/TRBV12-4
j_call: TRBJ2-1
clone_size: many
d_call: NA
cdr3_nt: TGTGCCAGCAGACCCTCCCTCCTGGGCGATGAGCAGTTCTTC
cdr3_aa: CASRPSLLGDEQFF

v_call: TRBV6-5
j_call: TRBJ2-2
clone_size: many
d_call: NA
cdr3_nt: TGTGCCAGCAGTTACGCTCCGAACACCGGGGAGCTGTTTTTT
cdr3_aa: CASSYAPNTGELFF

v_call: TRBV11-3
j_call: TRBJ2-1
clone_size: many
d_call: TRBD2
cdr3_nt: TGTGCCAGCAGCTTAGTACCCCCCACTAGCGGGAGGGACTGGTACAATGAGCAGTTCTTC
cdr3_aa: CASSLVPPTSGRDWYNEQFF

v_call: TRBV19
j_call: TRBJ2-7
clone_size: many
d_call: TRBD2
cdr3_nt: TGTGCCACCTCCCCTATAGCGGGAGTCTACGAGCAGTACTTC
cdr3_aa: CATSPIAGVYEQYF

v_call: TRBV4-3
j_call: TRBJ2-2
clone_size: many
d_call: NA
cdr3_nt: TGCGCCAGCAGCCAAGCGGCTACGTCGAACACCGGGGAGCTGTTTTTT
cdr3_aa: CASSQAATSNTGELFF

v_call: TRBV29-1
j_call: TRBJ2-5
clone_size: many
d_call: NA
cdr3_nt: TGCAGCGTTGAACCCCACATAACAGGACAAGAGACCCAGTACTTC
cdr3_aa: CSVEPHITGQETQYF

v_call: TRBV7-6
j_call: TRBJ2-1
clone_size: many
d_call: NA
cdr3_nt: TGTGCCAGCAGCTTAGGCCTAGATAGCGGAGATTACAATGAGCAGTTCTTC
cdr3_aa: CASSLGLDSGDYNEQFF

v_call: TRBV15
j_call: TRBJ2-7
clone_size: many
d_call: TRBD2
cdr3_nt: TGTGCCACCAGCATGCGGGGGATAACCTACGAGCAGTACTTC
cdr3_aa: CATSMRGITYEQYF

v_call: TRBV4-3
j_call: TRBJ1-2
clone_size: many
d_call: TRBD1
cdr3_nt: TGCGCCAGCAGTGAAACAGGGGAGGGCTACACCTTC
cdr3_aa: CASSETGEGYTF

v_call: TRBV7-9
j_call: TRBJ2-7
clone_size: many
d_call: NA
cdr3_nt: TGTGCCAGCACCCCCGTGCTAGCGAACTACGAGCAGTACTTC
cdr3_aa: CASTPVLANYEQYF

v_call: TRBV9
j_call: TRBJ2-5
clone_size: few
d_call: NA
cdr3_nt: TGTGCCAGCAGCTTCTCCACCGGGCGGAGCCAAGAGACCCAGTACTTC
cdr3_aa: CASSFSTGRSQETQYF

v_call: TRBV24-1
j_call: TRBJ2-7
clone_size: many
d_call: NA
cdr3_nt: TGTGCCACCAGTGAACACCTCCAGCAGGGCGAGCAGTACTTC
cdr3_aa: CATSEHLQQGEQYF

v_call: TRBV21-1
j_call: TRBJ2-2
clone_size: many
d_call: NA
cdr3_nt: TGTGCCAGCAGCAAGAAAGGGACAGGGTTCGGGGGGGAGCTGTTTTTT
cdr3_aa: CASSKKGTGFGGELFF

v_call: TRBV28
j_call: TRBJ2-6
clone_size: many
d_call: NA
cdr3_nt: TGTGCCAGCAGCCGTGCCATCTCTGGGGCCAACGTCCTGACTTTC
cdr3_aa: CASSRAISGANVLTF

v_call: TRBV11-2
j_call: TRBJ1-1
clone_size: NA
d_call: TRBD1
cdr3_nt: TGTGCCAGCAGCTTACTCAGGGGGAGTGAAGCTTTCTTT
cdr3_aa: CASSLLRGSEAFF

v_call: TRBV27
j_call: TRBJ2-1
clone_size: many
d_call: NA
cdr3_nt: TGTGCCAGCAGGGGGGGATACAATGAGCAGTTCTTC
cdr3_aa: CASRGGYNEQFF